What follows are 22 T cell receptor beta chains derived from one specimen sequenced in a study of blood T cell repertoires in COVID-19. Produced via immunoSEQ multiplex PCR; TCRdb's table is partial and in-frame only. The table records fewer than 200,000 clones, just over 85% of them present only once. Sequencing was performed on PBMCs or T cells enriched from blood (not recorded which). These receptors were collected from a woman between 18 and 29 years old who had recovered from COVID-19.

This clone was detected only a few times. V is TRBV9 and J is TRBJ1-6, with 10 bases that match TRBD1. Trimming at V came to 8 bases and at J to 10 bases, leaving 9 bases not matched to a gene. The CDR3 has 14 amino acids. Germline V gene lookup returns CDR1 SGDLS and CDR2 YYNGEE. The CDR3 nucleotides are TGTGCCAGTAGGACAGGGGGTATTGGATCACCCCTCCACTTT. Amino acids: CASRTGGIGSPLHF.

This CDR3 reads CSVGLAGVDTQYF. In DNA, the CDR3 is TGCAGCGTCGGACTAGCGGGAGTAGATACGCAGTATTTT. The rearrangement links TRBV29-1 to TRBJ2-3, with 13 bases lining up with TRBD2. V shed 6 bases, J shed 5 bases, and the junction held 2 bases outside the gene matches. Per germline, CDR1 SQVTM and CDR2 ANQGSEA. There are 13 residues in the CDR3.

Here the CDR3 reads CASSLARGAYNEQFF. In nucleotides, the CDR3 is TGCGCCAGCAGCTTGGCGCGGGGGGCCTACAATGAGCAGTTCTTC. The chain has TRBV5-1 and TRBJ2-1; 8 bases are a match to TRBD2. The V segment lost 0 bases and the J segment 2 bases; nucleotides outside the gene matches: 1. Germline loops: CDR1 SGHRS, CDR2 YFSETQ. CDR3 length: 15 residues.

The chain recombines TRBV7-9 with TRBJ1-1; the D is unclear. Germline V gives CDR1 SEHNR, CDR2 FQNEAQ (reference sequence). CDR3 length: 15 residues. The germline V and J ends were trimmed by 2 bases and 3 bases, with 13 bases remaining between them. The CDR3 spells CASSLSSSVDTEAFF. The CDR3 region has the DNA TGTGCCAGCAGCTTAAGCTCCTCGGTGGACACTGAAGCTTTCTTT.

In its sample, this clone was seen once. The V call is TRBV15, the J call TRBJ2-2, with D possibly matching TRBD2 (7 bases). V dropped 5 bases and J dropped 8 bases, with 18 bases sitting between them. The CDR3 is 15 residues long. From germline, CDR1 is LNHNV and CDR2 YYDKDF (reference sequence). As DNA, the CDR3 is TGTGCCACCAGCCCCCACGTCAGGGGAGGGGGGGAGCTGTTTTTT. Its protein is CATSPHVRGGGELFF.

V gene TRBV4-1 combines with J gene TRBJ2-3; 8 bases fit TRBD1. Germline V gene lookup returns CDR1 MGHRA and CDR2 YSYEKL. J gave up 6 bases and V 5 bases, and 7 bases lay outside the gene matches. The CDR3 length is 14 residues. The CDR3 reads CASSISPGGDTQYF. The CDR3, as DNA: TGCGCCAGCAGCATAAGCCCAGGGGGCGATACGCAGTATTTT.

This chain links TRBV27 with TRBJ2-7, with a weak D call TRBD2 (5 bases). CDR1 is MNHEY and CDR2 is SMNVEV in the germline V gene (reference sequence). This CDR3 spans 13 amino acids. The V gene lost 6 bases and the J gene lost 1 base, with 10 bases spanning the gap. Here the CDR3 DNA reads TGTGCCAGCAGATTTCCGGGATCCTACGAGCAGTACTTC. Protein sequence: CASRFPGSYEQYF.

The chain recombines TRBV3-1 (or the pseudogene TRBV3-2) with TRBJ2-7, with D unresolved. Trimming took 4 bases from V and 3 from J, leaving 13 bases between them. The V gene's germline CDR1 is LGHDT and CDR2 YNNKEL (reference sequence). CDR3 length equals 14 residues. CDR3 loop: CASSRSTANYEQYF. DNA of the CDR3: TGTGCCAGCAGCCGCTCTACAGCAAACTACGAGCAGTACTTC.

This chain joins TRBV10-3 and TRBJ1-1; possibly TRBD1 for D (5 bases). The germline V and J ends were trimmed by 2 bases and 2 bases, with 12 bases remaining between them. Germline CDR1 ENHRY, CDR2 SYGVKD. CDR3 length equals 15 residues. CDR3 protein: CAISENRGFNTEAFF. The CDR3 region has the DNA TGTGCCATCAGTGAGAATCGGGGGTTTAACACTGAAGCTTTCTTT.

The CDR3 sequence: CASSLERSTGELFF. CDR3 coding DNA: TGTGCCAGCAGCTTGGAACGGTCGACCGGGGAGCTGTTTTTT. The V and J genes are TRBV5-8 and TRBJ2-2; D gene ambiguous. CDR3 length: 14 amino acids. Germline CDR1 SGHTS, CDR2 YDEGEE. V gave up 0 bases and J gave up 5 bases, with 8 bases separating them.

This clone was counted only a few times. The CDR3 reads CASSLQARTYNSPLHF. In nucleotides, the CDR3 is TGTGCCAGCAGCTTACAGGCCAGGACCTATAATTCACCCCTCCACTTT. The V gene is TRBV7-2, the J gene TRBJ1-6; D not resolved. Deletions cut 2 bases from V and 2 bases from J, with 10 bases between. Germline V gives CDR1 SGHTA, CDR2 FQGNSA. The CDR3 covers 16 residues.

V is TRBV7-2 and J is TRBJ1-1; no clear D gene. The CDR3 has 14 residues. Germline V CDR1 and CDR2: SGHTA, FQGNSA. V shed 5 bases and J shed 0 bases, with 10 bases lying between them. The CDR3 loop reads CASSPSEVNTEAFF. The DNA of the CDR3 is TGTGCCAGCAGCCCTAGCGAGGTGAACACTGAAGCTTTCTTT.

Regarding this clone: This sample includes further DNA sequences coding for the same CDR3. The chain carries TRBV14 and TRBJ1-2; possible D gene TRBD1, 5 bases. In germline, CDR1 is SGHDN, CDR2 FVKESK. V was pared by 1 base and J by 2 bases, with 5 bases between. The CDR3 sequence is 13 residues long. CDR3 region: CASSQGQNYGYTF. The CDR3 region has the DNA TGTGCCAGCAGCCAAGGACAGAACTATGGCTACACCTTC.

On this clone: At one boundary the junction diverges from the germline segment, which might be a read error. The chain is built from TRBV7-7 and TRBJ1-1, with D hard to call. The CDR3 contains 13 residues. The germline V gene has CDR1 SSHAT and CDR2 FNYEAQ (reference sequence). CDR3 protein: CASSLLDNTEAFF. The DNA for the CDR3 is TGTGCTAGCAGCTTGCTAGACAACACTGAAGCTTTCTTT.

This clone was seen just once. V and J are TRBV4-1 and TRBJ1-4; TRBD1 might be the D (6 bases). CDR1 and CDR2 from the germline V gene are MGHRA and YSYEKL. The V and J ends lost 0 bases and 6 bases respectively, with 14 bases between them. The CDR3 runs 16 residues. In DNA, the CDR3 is TGCGCCAGCAGCCAAGAGGGGGGGCGGTCGTATGAAAAACTGTTTTTT. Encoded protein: CASSQEGGRSYEKLFF.

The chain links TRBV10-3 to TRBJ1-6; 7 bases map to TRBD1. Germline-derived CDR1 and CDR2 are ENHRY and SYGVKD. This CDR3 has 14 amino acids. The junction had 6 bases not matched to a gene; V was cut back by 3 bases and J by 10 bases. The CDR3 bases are TGTGCCATCAGTGATCAGGGGGAAGGATCACCCCTCCACTTT. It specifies CAISDQGEGSPLHF.

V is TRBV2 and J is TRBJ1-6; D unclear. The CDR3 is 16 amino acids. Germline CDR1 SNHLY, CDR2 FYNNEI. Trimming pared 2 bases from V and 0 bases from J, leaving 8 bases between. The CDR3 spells CASSEFLLSYNSPLHF. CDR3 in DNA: TGTGCCAGCAGTGAATTTCTTCTCTCCTATAATTCACCCCTCCACTTT.

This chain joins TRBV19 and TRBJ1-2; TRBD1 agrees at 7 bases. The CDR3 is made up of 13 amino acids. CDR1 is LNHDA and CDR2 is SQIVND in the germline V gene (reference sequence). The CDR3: CASGTDYSYGYTF. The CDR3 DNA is TGTGCTTCTGGGACAGATTATAGCTATGGCTACACCTTC.

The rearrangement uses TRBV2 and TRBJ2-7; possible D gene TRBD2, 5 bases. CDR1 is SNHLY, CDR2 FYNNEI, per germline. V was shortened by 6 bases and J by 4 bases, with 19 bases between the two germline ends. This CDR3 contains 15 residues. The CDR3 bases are TGTGCCAGCAGACCCTATAGGACGGGGAGTTACGAGCAGTACTTC. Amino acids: CASRPYRTGSYEQYF. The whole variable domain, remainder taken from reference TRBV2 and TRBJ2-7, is EPEVTQTPSHQVTQMGQEVILRCVPISNHLYFYWYRQILGQKVEFLVSFYNNEISEKSEIFDDQFSVERPDGSNFTLKIRSTKLEDSAMYFCASRPYRTGSYEQYFGPGTRLTVT.

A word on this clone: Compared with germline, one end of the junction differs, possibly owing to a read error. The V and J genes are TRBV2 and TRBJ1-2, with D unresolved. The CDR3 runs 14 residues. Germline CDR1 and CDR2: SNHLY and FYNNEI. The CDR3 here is CASREDITNYGYTF. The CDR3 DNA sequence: TGTGCCAGCAGAGAAGACATTACTAACTATGGCTACACCTTC.

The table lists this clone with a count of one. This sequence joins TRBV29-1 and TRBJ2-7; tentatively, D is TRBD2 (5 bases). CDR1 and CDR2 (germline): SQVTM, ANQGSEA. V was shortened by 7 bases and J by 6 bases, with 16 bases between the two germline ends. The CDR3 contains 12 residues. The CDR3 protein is CSGGETTSEQYF. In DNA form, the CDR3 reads TGCAGCGGGGGAGAGACTACCTCCGAGCAGTACTTC.

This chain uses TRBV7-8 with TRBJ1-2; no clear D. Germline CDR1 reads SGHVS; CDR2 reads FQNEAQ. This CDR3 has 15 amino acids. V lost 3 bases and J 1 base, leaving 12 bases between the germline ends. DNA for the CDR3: TGTGCCAGCAGCTTTGACTCACCCGTTAACTATGGCTACACCTTC. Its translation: CASSFDSPVNYGYTF.